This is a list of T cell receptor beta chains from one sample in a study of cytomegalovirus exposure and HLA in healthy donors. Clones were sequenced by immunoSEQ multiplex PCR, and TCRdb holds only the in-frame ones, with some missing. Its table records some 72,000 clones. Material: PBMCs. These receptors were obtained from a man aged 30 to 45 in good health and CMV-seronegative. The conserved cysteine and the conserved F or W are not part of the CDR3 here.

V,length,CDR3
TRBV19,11,ASNGVRVGELF
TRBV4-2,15,ASSLRQGGGSNQPQH
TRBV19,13,ASSPGQSSGNTIY
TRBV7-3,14,ASSLVVGGGLNEQF
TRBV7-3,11,ASSSHSTDTQY
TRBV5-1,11,ASTRTEETEAF
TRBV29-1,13,SVSPAQLGYYEQY
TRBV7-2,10,ASSLTGNTIY
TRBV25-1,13,ASSGQAPYTDTQY
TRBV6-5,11,ASSYRETYEQY
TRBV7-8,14,ASSSLGWGDQETQY
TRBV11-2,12,ASSFLTGVYEQY
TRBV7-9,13,ASSLLTGANSPLH
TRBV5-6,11,ASSWTGSYGYT
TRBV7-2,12,ASSFGTGENTIY
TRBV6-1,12,ASSIIPGNTEAF
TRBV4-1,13,ASSPPRARTDTQY
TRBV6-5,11,ASSRIHRGGYT
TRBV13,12,ASSSRVGDSPLH
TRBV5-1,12,ASSLEWRQTEAF
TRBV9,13,ASSVTSGSGNEQF
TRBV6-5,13,ASRKGASSGNTIY
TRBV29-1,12,SARGRASTDTQY
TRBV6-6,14,ASSYGDRAGNQPQH
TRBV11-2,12,ASSLDPAFGELF